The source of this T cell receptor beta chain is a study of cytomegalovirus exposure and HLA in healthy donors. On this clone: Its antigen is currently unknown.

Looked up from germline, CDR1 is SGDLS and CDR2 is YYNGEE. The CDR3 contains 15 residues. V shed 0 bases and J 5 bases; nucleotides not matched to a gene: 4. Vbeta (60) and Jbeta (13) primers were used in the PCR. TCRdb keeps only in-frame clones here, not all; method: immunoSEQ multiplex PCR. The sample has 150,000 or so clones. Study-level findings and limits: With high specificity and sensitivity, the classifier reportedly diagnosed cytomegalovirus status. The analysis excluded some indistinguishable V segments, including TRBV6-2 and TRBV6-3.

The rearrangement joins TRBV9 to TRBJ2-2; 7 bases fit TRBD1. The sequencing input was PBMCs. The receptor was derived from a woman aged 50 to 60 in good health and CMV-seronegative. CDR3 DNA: TGTGCCAGCAGCGTAGGACAGGGTTGGACCGGGGAGCTGTTTTTT. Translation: CASSVGQGWTGELFF. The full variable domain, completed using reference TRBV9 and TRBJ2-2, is DSGVTQTPKHLITATGQRVTLRCSPRSGDLSVYWYQQSLDQGLQFLIQYYNGEERAKGNILERFSAQQFPDLHSELNLSSLELGDSALYFCASSVGQGWTGELFFGEGSRLTVL.